Below, one T cell receptor beta chain is given with its context. These data belong to a study of shared clonotypes between healthy human individuals. Study-wide background: Donor ages ranged 18 to 49 years: a couple of women, a few men.

CDR1 is SGDLS, CDR2 YYNGEE, per germline. V dropped 0 bases and J dropped 6 bases, with 10 bases sitting between them. This CDR3 has 14 amino acids. CD8 cells regarded as naive lacked CD45RO, were positively chosen for CCR7, and omitted terminally differentiated effector memory CD45RA+ cells. Data came from immunoSEQ multiplex PCR; TCRdb stores just in-frame clones and leaves some out. The sample holds around 2,000,000 clones, around 93% seen once. The chain has TRBV9 and TRBJ2-1; D gene ambiguous. The specimen was naive CD8+ T cells from PBMCs. This sequence was found in a man in his late teens or twenties in good health. Some clones in this sample may be carry-over from other donors' samples. The CDR3, as DNA: TGTGCCAGCAGCGTAGTCGGACCTCTCAATGAGCAGTTCTTC. Amino acid sequence: CASSVVGPLNEQFF.